The rows below give T cell receptor beta chains drawn from one sample of a study of blood T cell repertoires in COVID-19. Data came from immunoSEQ multiplex PCR; TCRdb stores just in-frame clones and leaves some out. The data contain around 77,000 clones, around 83% of them singletons. Sequenced input: peripheral blood. The receptors derive from an elderly man with acute or convalescent COVID-19. The CDR3 runs from the conserved cysteine through the conserved F or W. D genes are given only for firm matches. Clone size appears in some rows only: once, few, many, or a class for an expanded clone.

v_call	clone_size	j_call	d_call	cdr3_nt	cdr3_aa
TRBV30	few	TRBJ1-4	TRBD1	TGTGCCTGGAGCGGAAGGACAGGGGGTGGTGAAAAACTGTTTTTT	CAWSGRTGGGEKLFF
TRBV4-2	many	TRBJ2-5	TRBD1	TGTGCCAGCAGCCAAGGTGGGACAGGGGCACAAGAGACCCAGTACTTC	CASSQGGTGAQETQYF
TRBV10-3	few	TRBJ2-6	TRBD2	TGTGCCATCAAAGACCCAGGGCGGGAGACCAACGTCCTGACTTTC	CAIKDPGRETNVLTF
TRBV27	NA	TRBJ1-3	TRBD1	TGTGCCAGCAGTCTCACCGGGACAGGGGCGGGTGGAAACACCATATATTTT	CASSLTGTGAGGNTIYF
TRBV19	NA	TRBJ2-7	TRBD1	TGTGCCAGTAGTTTAGGGGGCGCGACCTACGAGCAGTACTTC	CASSLGGATYEQYF
TRBV21-1	NA	TRBJ1-3	NA	TGTGCCAGCAACCGGGATCTTCGCTCTGGAAACACCATATATTTT	CASNRDLRSGNTIYF
TRBV19	NA	TRBJ2-7	NA	TGTGCCAGTAGTACCCGTGGGGGGAACTACGAGCAGTACTTC	CASSTRGGNYEQYF
TRBV29-1	NA	TRBJ2-7	TRBD2	TGCAGCGTTGGGGGACTAGCGGACTACGAGCAGTACTTC	CSVGGLADYEQYF
TRBV28	NA	TRBJ2-7	NA	TGTGCCAGCAGTTCACTAGGACAGAGAGAGCAGTACTTC	CASSSLGQREQYF
TRBV7-9	NA	TRBJ2-5	NA	TGTGCCAGCAGCTTAGGTTCAACAGAGGGAGAGACCCAGTACTTC	CASSLGSTEGETQYF
TRBV6-6	NA	TRBJ1-2	NA	TGTGCCAGCAGCCCGAGCGGGGCGACTAGCAGTGGCTACACCTTC	CASSPSGATSSGYTF
TRBV29-1	NA	TRBJ2-2	NA	TGCAGCGGCCGCTATGCCGGGGAGCTGTTTTTT	CSGRYAGELFF
TRBV19	once	TRBJ2-7	NA	TGTGCCACTGGGACACCAGACCTTTACGAGCAGTACTTC	CATGTPDLYEQYF
TRBV7-7	NA	TRBJ1-1	NA	TGTGCCAGCAGCGCCGACAGGAACACTGAAGCTTTCTTT	CASSADRNTEAFF
TRBV4-3	NA	TRBJ2-3	NA	TGCGCCAGCAGCCAAGAAGGGGGGAGGGGAGCGGGAAGCACAGATACGCAGTATTTT	CASSQEGGRGAGSTDTQYF
TRBV18	NA	TRBJ2-3	NA	TGTGCCAGCTCACCTCGAACAACGCCAGATACGCAGTATTTT	CASSPRTTPDTQYF
TRBV28	NA	TRBJ2-2	TRBD2	TGTGCCAGCGGACCCGGGACTAGCTTGATCGGGGAGCTGTTTTTT	CASGPGTSLIGELFF
TRBV27	NA	TRBJ2-2	TRBD2	TGTGCCAGCAGTTTATCGGCCTGGGAGGGTATGAAGCTGTTTTTT	CASSLSAWEGMKLFF
TRBV18	NA	TRBJ2-1	NA	TGTGCCAGCTCACCACCGCGGACAGTTTACAATGAGCAGTTCTTC	CASSPPRTVYNEQFF
TRBV6-6	NA	TRBJ1-4	TRBD1	TGTGCCAGCAGCCCCCCCAGGGGGAGGCGGGAAAAACTGTTTTTT	CASSPPRGRREKLFF
TRBV7-9	NA	TRBJ2-7	TRBD1	TGTGCCAGCAGCTTTGACCGTCGTCGACAGGGCGGCGAGCAGTACTTC	CASSFDRRRQGGEQYF
TRBV7-9	NA	TRBJ1-1	TRBD1	TGTGCCAGCAGCTCCGACAGGGTAGGCGACGCTTTCTTT	CASSSDRVGDAFF
TRBV27	NA	TRBJ1-2	NA	TGTGCCAGCAGTCCGATTACAGGGTATGGCTACACCTTC	CASSPITGYGYTF
TRBV28	NA	TRBJ2-3	TRBD1	TGTGCCAGCAGTTCGGGACAGACGGATACGCAGTATTTT	CASSSGQTDTQYF
TRBV7-2	NA	TRBJ2-7	TRBD1	TGTGCCAGCAGCCCGGGACAGGGAAACTACGAGCAGTACTTC	CASSPGQGNYEQYF
TRBV19	NA	TRBJ1-2	NA	TGTGCCAGTAGTACGGACAGAGGCCATGGCTACACCTTC	CASSTDRGHGYTF
TRBV29-1	NA	TRBJ1-1	NA	TGCAGCGTTGTGCGGGGGGCAAACACTGAAGCTTTCTTT	CSVVRGANTEAFF
TRBV18	NA	TRBJ1-5	TRBD1	TGTGCCAGCTCAGCTAACCGGGACAGGGCACAACAGCCCCAGCATTTT	CASSANRDRAQQPQHF
TRBV19	NA	TRBJ1-2	TRBD1	TGTGCCAGTAGCAGACAGGGGTCCCTCTATGGCTACACCTTC	CASSRQGSLYGYTF
TRBV4-1	NA	TRBJ2-5	NA	TGCGCCAGCAGCCTAACTCAGGGGTCCGAGACCCAGTACTTC	CASSLTQGSETQYF
TRBV10-1	NA	TRBJ2-3	NA	TGCGCCAGCAGTGAGTCCGGGTACGACACAGATACGCAGTATTTT	CASSESGYDTDTQYF
TRBV3-1/TRBV3-2	NA	TRBJ2-2	TRBD1	TGTGCCAGCAGCCAAGATAGAATTGGACAGGGGATGAGAAACACCGGGGAGCTGTTTTTT	CASSQDRIGQGMRNTGELFF
TRBV28	NA	TRBJ1-1	NA	TGTGCCAGCAGTCCCCCCCCTTCCGGGATCCCAACTGAAGCTTTCTTT	CASSPPPSGIPTEAFF
TRBV6-5	NA	TRBJ2-7	NA	TGTGCCAGCAGTTACACAACCGCCGTAACCTCCTACGAGCAGTACTTC	CASSYTTAVTSYEQYF
TRBV5-1	NA	TRBJ2-5	TRBD2	TGCGCCAGCAGCTTGGAACTAGCGGGAAAAGAGACCCAGTACTTC	CASSLELAGKETQYF
TRBV4-2	once	TRBJ2-1	NA	TGTGCCAGCAGCCAATCACTAGTCCTCTCCTACAATGAGCAGTTCTTC	CASSQSLVLSYNEQFF
TRBV27	NA	TRBJ2-7	TRBD1	TGTGCCAGCAGTTCACCGGGACAGGGGGACTACGAGCAGTACTTC	CASSSPGQGDYEQYF
TRBV6-5	NA	TRBJ1-2	TRBD1	TGTGCCAGCAGTTACTCGACAGGGGCCGCCTATGGCTACACCTTC	CASSYSTGAAYGYTF
TRBV28	NA	TRBJ2-1	NA	TGTGCCAGCAGTGATCTCGGGTCATACAATGAGCAGTTCTTC	CASSDLGSYNEQFF
TRBV9	NA	TRBJ2-4	TRBD2	TGTGCCAGCAGCGTAGACGCGGGAGAATCCAAAAACATTCAGTACTTC	CASSVDAGESKNIQYF
TRBV14	NA	TRBJ1-6	NA	TGTGCCAGCAGCCAGGGGGGGGGCTATAATTCACCCCTCCACTTT	CASSQGGGYNSPLHF
TRBV29-1	NA	TRBJ2-3	NA	TGCAGCGTTGAGATCTGGACAGAGAACACAGATACGCAGTATTTT	CSVEIWTENTDTQYF
TRBV29-1	NA	TRBJ1-1	NA	TGCAGCGTTGTGTTGGGGGCCGGTGAAGCTTTCTTT	CSVVLGAGEAFF
TRBV28	once	TRBJ2-1	TRBD2	TGTGCCAGCAGTTTACCCCCGGGGGGATCGGCCTACAATGAGCAGTTCTTC	CASSLPPGGSAYNEQFF
TRBV7-3	NA	TRBJ2-5	NA	TGTGCCAGCAGCTTAATCGCGGGGGCAGTCCAAGAGACCCAGTACTTC	CASSLIAGAVQETQYF
TRBV10-1	NA	TRBJ1-5	NA	TGCGCCAGCAAAGGAGATTGTCAGCCCCAGCATTTT	CASKGDCQPQHF
TRBV5-1	NA	TRBJ2-6	TRBD2	TGCGCCAGCAGCTTGTCGGCTAGCGGGGGGGCCTCTGGGGCCAACGTCCTGACTTTC	CASSLSASGGASGANVLTF
TRBV4-3	NA	TRBJ1-6	NA	TGCGCCAGCAGCCACCAGGATTTCTCCTATAATTCACCCCTCCACTTT	CASSHQDFSYNSPLHF
TRBV3-1/TRBV3-2	NA	TRBJ2-5	NA	TGTGCCAGCAGCCGACAGAAAGAGACCCAGTACTTC	CASSRQKETQYF
TRBV5-1	few	TRBJ2-3	NA	TGCGCCAGCAGCTCCGGACACCGCTCTAGCACAGATACGCAGTATTTT	CASSSGHRSSTDTQYF
TRBV9	NA	TRBJ2-5	NA	TGTGCCAGCAGCCCTACGTATCCTGAGACCCAGTACTTC	CASSPTYPETQYF
TRBV1	NA	TRBJ1-3	NA	TGCACCAGCAGCCGAGACAGGGCTGGAAACACCATATATTTT	CTSSRDRAGNTIYF
TRBV7-7	NA	TRBJ1-4	NA	TGTGCCAGCAGTCAACAGGAAAATGAAAAACTGTTTTTT	CASSQQENEKLFF
TRBV12-5	NA	TRBJ2-7	NA	TGTGCTAGTGGTTTGGTGGCTATAAAGGCTCCGGGGGAGCAGTACTTC	CASGLVAIKAPGEQYF
TRBV5-1	once	TRBJ2-1	TRBD2	TGCGCCAGCAGCTTGGTAGCGGGGTCGAGCTCCTACAATGAGCAGTTCTTC	CASSLVAGSSSYNEQFF
TRBV18	NA	TRBJ2-7	TRBD2	TGTGCCAGCTCACCAACTAGCGGAAGCTCCTACGAGCAGTACTTC	CASSPTSGSSYEQYF